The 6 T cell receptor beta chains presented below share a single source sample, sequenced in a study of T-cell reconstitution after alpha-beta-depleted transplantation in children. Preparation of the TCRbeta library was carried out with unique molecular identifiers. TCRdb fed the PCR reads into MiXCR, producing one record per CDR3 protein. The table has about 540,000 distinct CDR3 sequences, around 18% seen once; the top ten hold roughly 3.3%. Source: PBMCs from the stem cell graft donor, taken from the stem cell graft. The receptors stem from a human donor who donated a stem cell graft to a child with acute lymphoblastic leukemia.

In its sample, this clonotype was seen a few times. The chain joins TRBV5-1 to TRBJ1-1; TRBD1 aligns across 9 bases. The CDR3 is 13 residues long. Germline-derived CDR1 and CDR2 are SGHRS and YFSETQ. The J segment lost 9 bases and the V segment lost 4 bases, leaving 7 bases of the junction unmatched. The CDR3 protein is CASSPIGTGQAFF. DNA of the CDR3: TGCGCCAGCAGCCCGATCGGGACAGGGCAAGCTTTCTTT.

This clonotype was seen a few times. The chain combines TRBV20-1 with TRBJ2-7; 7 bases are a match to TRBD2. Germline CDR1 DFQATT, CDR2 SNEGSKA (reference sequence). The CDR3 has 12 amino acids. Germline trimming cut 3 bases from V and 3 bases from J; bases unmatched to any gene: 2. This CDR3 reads CSASGGGYEQYF. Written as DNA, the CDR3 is TGCAGTGCTAGTGGCGGGGGCTACGAGCAGTACTTC.

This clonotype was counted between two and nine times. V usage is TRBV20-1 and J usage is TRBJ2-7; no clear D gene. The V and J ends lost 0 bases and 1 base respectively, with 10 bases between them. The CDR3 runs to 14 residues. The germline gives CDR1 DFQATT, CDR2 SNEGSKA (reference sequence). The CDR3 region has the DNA TGCAGTGCTAGAGACGCCGACTGGTCCTACGAGCAGTACTTC. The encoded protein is CSARDADWSYEQYF.

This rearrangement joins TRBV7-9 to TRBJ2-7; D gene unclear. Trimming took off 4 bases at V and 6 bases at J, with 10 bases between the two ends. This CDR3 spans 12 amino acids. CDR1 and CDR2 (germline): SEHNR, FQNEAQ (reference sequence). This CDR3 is CASSSLLSEQYF. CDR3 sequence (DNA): TGTGCCAGCAGCTCCCTGCTGTCCGAGCAGTACTTC. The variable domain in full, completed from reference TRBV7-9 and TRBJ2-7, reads DTGVSQNPRHKITKRGQNVTFRCDPISEHNRLYWYRQTLGQGPEFLTYFQNEAQLEKSRLLSDRFSAERPKGSFSTLEIQRTEQGDSAMYLCASSSLLSEQYFGPGTRLTVT.

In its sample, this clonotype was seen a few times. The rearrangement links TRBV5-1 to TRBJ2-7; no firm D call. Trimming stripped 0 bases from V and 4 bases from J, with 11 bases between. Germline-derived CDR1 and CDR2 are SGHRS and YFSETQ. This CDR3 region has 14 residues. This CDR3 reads CASSLDSFGYEQYF. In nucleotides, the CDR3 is TGCGCCAGCAGCTTGGACAGTTTTGGGTACGAGCAGTACTTC. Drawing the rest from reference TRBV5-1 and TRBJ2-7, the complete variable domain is KAGVTQTPRYLIKTRGQQVTLSCSPISGHRSVSWYQQTPGQGLQFLFEYFSETQRNKGNFPGRFSGRQFSNSRSEMNVSTLELGDSALYLCASSLDSFGYEQYFGPGTRLTVT.

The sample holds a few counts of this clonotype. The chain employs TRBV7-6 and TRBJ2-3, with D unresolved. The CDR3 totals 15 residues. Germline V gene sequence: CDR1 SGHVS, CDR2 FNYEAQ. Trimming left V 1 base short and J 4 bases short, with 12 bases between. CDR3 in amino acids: CASSLEAPGSDTQYF. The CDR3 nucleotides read TGTGCCAGCAGCTTAGAGGCCCCCGGGTCAGATACGCAGTATTTT.